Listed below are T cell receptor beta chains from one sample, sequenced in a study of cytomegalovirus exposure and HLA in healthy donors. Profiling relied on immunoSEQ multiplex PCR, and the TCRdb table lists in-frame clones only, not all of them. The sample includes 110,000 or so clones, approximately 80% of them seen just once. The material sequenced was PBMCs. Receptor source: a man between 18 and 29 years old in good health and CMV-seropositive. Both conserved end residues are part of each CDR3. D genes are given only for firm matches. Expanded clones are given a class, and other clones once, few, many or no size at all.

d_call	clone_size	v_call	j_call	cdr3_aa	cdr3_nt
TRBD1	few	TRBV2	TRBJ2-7	CASSEGKGASAYEQYF	TGTGCCAGCAGTGAGGGGAAGGGGGCGAGCGCCTACGAGCAGTACTTC
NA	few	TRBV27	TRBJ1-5	CASSLAPRGSRYQPQHF	TGTGCCAGCAGTTTAGCCCCCAGGGGATCGAGATATCAGCCCCAGCATTTT
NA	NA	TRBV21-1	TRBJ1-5	CASSKGTAYSNQPQHF	TGTGCCAGCAGCAAAGGTACAGCCTATAGCAATCAGCCCCAGCATTTT
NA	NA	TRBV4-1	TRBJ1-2	CASSPQIGEIYGYTF	TGCGCCAGCAGCCCCCAAATCGGGGAGATCTATGGCTACACCTTC
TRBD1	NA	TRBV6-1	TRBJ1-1	CASSFSRGLNTEAFF	TGTGCCAGCAGTTTTAGCAGGGGGCTGAACACTGAAGCTTTCTTT
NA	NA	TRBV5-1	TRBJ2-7	CASSPARGAPNEQYF	TGCGCCAGCAGCCCGGCTAGGGGTGCACCTAACGAGCAGTACTTC
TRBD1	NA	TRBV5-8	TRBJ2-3	CASSYGQGTDTQYF	TGTGCCAGCAGTTACGGACAGGGAACAGATACGCAGTATTTT
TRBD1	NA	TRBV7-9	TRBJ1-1	CASSRTGGLNTEAFF	TGTGCCAGCAGCCGAACAGGGGGCTTGAACACTGAAGCTTTCTTT
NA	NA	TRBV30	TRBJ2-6	CAWSVFVSGANVLTF	TGTGCCTGGAGTGTCTTTGTCTCTGGGGCCAACGTCCTGACTTTC
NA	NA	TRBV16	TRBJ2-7	CASSPSTSYEQYF	TGTGCCAGCAGCCCTTCGACTAGCTACGAGCAGTACTTC
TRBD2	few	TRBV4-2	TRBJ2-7	CASSQDPSGGYEQYF	TGTGCCAGCAGCCAAGACCCTAGCGGGGGTTACGAGCAGTACTTC
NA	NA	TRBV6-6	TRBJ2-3	CASLGQVTDTQYF	TGTGCCAGTCTGGGGCAGGTGACAGATACGCAGTATTTT
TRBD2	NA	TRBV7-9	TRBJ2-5	CASSPGTSEQETQYF	TGTGCCAGCAGCCCCGGGACTAGCGAACAAGAGACCCAGTACTTC
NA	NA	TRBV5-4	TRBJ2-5	CASSLLSGALQETQYF	TGTGCCAGCAGCTTGTTATCGGGAGCGCTACAAGAGACCCAGTACTTC
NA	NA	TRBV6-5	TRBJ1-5	CASSPDRNQPQHF	TGTGCCAGCAGTCCGGACAGAAATCAGCCCCAGCATTTT
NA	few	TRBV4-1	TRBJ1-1	CASSQPRARNTEAFF	TGCGCCAGCAGCCAACCCAGGGCCAGGAACACTGAAGCTTTCTTT
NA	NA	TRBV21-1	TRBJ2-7	CASSIGVGSCYEQYF	TGTGCCAGCAGCATAGGAGTGGGGAGCTGCTACGAGCAGTACTTC
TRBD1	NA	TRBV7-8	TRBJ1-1	CASSKYRGPSETEAFF	TGTGCCAGCAGCAAATACAGGGGGCCCTCGGAAACTGAAGCTTTCTTT
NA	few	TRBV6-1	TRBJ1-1	CASSERYRNGEAFF	TGTGCCAGCAGTGAACGCTACAGGAACGGTGAAGCTTTCTTT
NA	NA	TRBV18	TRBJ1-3	CASSPKSSGNTIYF	TGTGCCAGCTCACCTAAGAGCTCTGGAAACACCATATATTTT
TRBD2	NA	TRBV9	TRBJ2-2	CASSPDAGAVAGELFF	TGTGCCAGCAGCCCAGATGCGGGAGCGGTCGCCGGGGAGCTGTTTTTT
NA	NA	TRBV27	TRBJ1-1	CASSLIGVNTEAFF	TGTGCCAGCAGTCTAATAGGGGTGAACACTGAAGCTTTCTTT
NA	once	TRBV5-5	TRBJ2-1	CASSLSDKSSYNEQFF	TGTGCCAGCAGCTTGTCGGACAAGAGCTCCTACAATGAGCAGTTCTTC
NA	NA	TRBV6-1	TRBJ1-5	CASRRSVGRQPQHF	TGTGCCAGCAGAAGGTCGGTGGGGCGGCAGCCCCAGCATTTT
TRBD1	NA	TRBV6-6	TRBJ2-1	CASSLGQADYNEQFF	TGTGCCAGCAGCCTCGGACAGGCAGACTACAATGAGCAGTTCTTC
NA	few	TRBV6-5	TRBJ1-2	CASLWDGGYGYTF	TGTGCCAGCCTGTGGGACGGAGGGTATGGCTACACCTTC
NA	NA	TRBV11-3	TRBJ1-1	CASRKNRETEAFF	TGTGCCAGCAGAAAAAACAGGGAAACTGAAGCTTTCTTT